A selection of T cell receptor beta chains follows, all from one sample in a study of regulatory T cells in long-lasting Graves disease. In TCRdb, the multiplex PCR reads were re-called with MiXCR into one record per CDR3 protein. Altogether 200,000 to 250,000 distinct CDR3 sequences are present, roughly a fifth being singletons, with the ten largest covering approximately 10%. These data are also associated with another study on T cells in Graves' hyperthyroidism and ophthalmopathy.

Specimen: peripheral blood mononuclear cells (PBMCs), collected at new diagnosis, from a patient treated with antithyroid drugs. The receptor source for this set is a woman aged 30 to 39 with Graves disease. The CDR3 runs from the conserved cysteine through the conserved F or W. A D gene is named only where the DNA matches it firmly. Some rows mark clone size as missing; the rest say once, few, many or name a class of expanded clone.

>TRBD1|many|TRBV3-1|TRBJ1-6
CASSQVGTGYSPLHF
TGTGCCAGCAGCCAAGTCGGGACAGGGTATTCACCCCTCCACTTT
>.|many|TRBV2|TRBJ1-1
CASTVRFIHTEAFF
TGTGCCAGCACCGTCAGGTTTATTCACACTGAAGCTTTCTTT
>.|.|TRBV7-9|TRBJ2-1
CASSSSVPRGPGLNEQFF
TGTGCCAGCAGCTCCTCGGTCCCGAGAGGACCTGGATTGAATGAGCAGTTCTTC
>TRBD2|.|TRBV5-1|TRBJ2-1
CASSLPGLAGHEQFF
TGCGCCAGCAGCCTCCCGGGACTAGCCGGTCATGAGCAGTTCTTC
>.|many|TRBV20-1|TRBJ2-1
CSARDLTQINEQFF
TGCAGTGCTAGAGACCTCACGCAGATCAATGAGCAGTTCTTC
>.|many|TRBV7-9|TRBJ1-6
CASSLAQAGDNSPLHF
TGTGCCAGCAGCTTAGCGCAGGCTGGTGATAATTCACCCCTCCACTTT
>.|many|TRBV30|TRBJ1-3
CAWSALTGANTIYF
TGTGCCTGGAGTGCCCTCACGGGGGCAAACACCATATATTTT
>TRBD1|many|TRBV9|TRBJ2-2
CASSVENRGRVGELFF
TGTGCCAGCAGCGTAGAGAACAGGGGTCGTGTCGGGGAGCTGTTTTTT
>TRBD1|many|TRBV28|TRBJ2-7
CASSPEGGTGVYEQYF
TGTGCCAGCAGCCCAGAAGGCGGGACAGGGGTTTACGAGCAGTACTTC
>.|few|TRBV30|TRBJ2-3
CAWSVGGAPTDTQYF
TGTGCCTGGAGTGTAGGCGGGGCCCCCACAGATACGCAGTATTTT
>TRBD2|many|TRBV24-1|TRBJ2-1
CATSDLGLAGVYEQFF
TGTGCCACCAGTGATTTGGGACTAGCGGGAGTTTATGAGCAGTTCTTC
>.|.|TRBV11-2|TRBJ2-7
CASSRSTGRLYEQYF
TGTGCCAGCAGCCGCAGTACAGGGCGCCTCTACGAGCAGTACTTC